This T cell receptor beta chain was found in a study of shared clonotypes between healthy human individuals (TCRdb year 2020). With regard to the full study: The cohort included three men and a couple of women between 18 and 49 years of age. Blood TCR repertoires of several healthy adults were deeply sequenced to estimate repertoire size and the extent of clonotype sharing between individuals. Per donor, leukapheresis produced somewhere between about 0.94 and 10 billion PBMCs. To increase sequencing depth and limit assay-specific biases, different laboratories used diverse techniques to prepare libraries and sequence TCR repertoires. For each donor, CD4 naive and CD4 memory were each run on three plates, CD8 naive on two plates, and CD8 memory on one plate. Broad study findings and their caveats: Based on pairwise subsampling, the degree of clonotype sharing among donors was expected to be affected by sequencing depth. Naive subsets generally had larger estimated clonotype richness than memory subsets. Higher generation probabilities were observed for clonotypes shared by all four sorted-subset donors than for non-shared clonotypes. Because the study included a small number of donors, the genetic and exposure-history diversity represented was limited. Across a handful of donors, 5% to 6% of naive CD4, around 3.5% of naive CD8, about 2% of memory CD4, and 0.3% to 0.45% of memory CD8 clonotypes were shared. Only blood was sampled, and tissue TCR repertoires likely differ from those in blood. Incomplete sequencing was indicated by rarefaction of sorted-subset datasets, despite the large sequencing depth.

The donors were healthy, HIV-negative adults who had no recently reported acute infections or vaccinations. Only Caucasian adults living in Nashville, Tennessee, USA were represented among the donors. CD4+ T cells were enriched by magnetic negative selection; naive cells were then positively selected on CD45RA, and the negative fraction formed the memory subset. After blood collection by leukapheresis, PBMCs were isolated using Ficoll-Histopaque density gradient centrifugation and then cryopreserved in the vapor phase of liquid nitrogen. Analytical flow cytometry was used to check the purity and quantity of each magnetically sorted T cell population. Each sorted fraction had its genomic DNA isolated and then quantified by UV absorbance on a Nanodrop 2000c. As regards this clone: Its antigen is still unknown. No base-level quality is on record; no much larger clone is a single base apart.

For CDR1 and CDR2, the germline V gene (reference sequence) lists MNHEY and SMNVEV. Trimming at the junction amounts to 6 bases on V and 0 bases on J, and the germline ends lie 18 bases apart. From cysteine to phenylalanine, the CDR3 is 18 amino acids long. Just CDR3 DNA is preserved here, 54 bases in frame from base 1. TCR CDR3 regions were amplified from genomic DNA by multiplex PCR using the deep immunoSEQ assay. Extracted genomic DNA from each cell subset was spread evenly across all wells of several immunoSEQ 96-well plates, with each plate serving as a replicate. For sorted subsets, approximately 0.2 ug of genomic DNA, equivalent to 25,000 to 30,000 T cell genomes, went into each replicate PCR. Purified libraries were measured with a Qubit 3.0 fluorometer, size-checked on a Bioanalyzer 2100, and measured again with the KAPA Library Quantification kit. A separate single-read 150-cycle Illumina NextSeq 550 flow cell was used to sequence each immunoSEQ 96-well plate. From the authors' description of their analysis: Because the immunoSEQ output held only junctional sequences and lacked quality scores, the filtering could not match the filtering applied to full-length reads. To assign V/J genes and CDR3, sequences were annotated against IMGT germline references using PyIR, a Python wrapper for IgBLAST v1.9. Reads were removed for weak V/J assignments (E-value above 1e-6), missing CDR3, stop codons, out-of-frame junctions, or ambiguous translated residues. V3J clonotypes were defined by identical inferred V gene, J gene, and CDR3 amino acid sequence. Percentage overlap between repertoires was calculated by dividing the number of shared unique clonotypes by the size of the smaller repertoire. RTK rarefaction, the Chao1 estimator, and Recon v2.1 estimates of unobserved clonotypes were used to assess repertoire richness. Generation probabilities were computed with OLGA for all TCRbeta clonotypes obtained by the gDNA method from four donors. The table comes from immuneACCESS by way of TCRdb, which keeps in-frame sequences with V and J called. Part of the clones is missing from these tables; in studies checked, under half for an unresolved V gene and the rest for unknown reasons. V and J calls and clone size follow that table, whereas D and trimming were derived from the DNA. The sample records approximately 1,000,000 clones, approximately 80% of which are singletons. Together, the top ten hold 0.89% of the sample.

Material for sequencing was memory CD4+ T cells from PBMCs. The sample's cell subset or site label, decoded: CD45RA-negative fraction. The chain joins TRBV27 to TRBJ2-6; perhaps TRBD2 is the D gene, with 5 bases matching. The TCR comes from a man aged 18 to 29 in good health. Some clones in this sample may be carry-over from other donors' samples. The DNA sequence is TGTGCCAGCAGCTCTATACTAGTGGGTATCTCTGGGGCCAACGTCCTGACTTTC. This sequence encodes CASSSILVGISGANVLTF. Outside the CDR3, residues come from the reference TRBV27 and TRBJ2-6 proteins, so the full variable domain is: EAQVTQNPRYLITVTGKKLTVTCSQNMNHEYMSWYRQDPGLGLRQIYYSMNVEVTDKGDVPEGYKVSRKEKRNFPLILESPSPNQTSLYFCASSSILVGISGANVLTFGAGSRLTVL.